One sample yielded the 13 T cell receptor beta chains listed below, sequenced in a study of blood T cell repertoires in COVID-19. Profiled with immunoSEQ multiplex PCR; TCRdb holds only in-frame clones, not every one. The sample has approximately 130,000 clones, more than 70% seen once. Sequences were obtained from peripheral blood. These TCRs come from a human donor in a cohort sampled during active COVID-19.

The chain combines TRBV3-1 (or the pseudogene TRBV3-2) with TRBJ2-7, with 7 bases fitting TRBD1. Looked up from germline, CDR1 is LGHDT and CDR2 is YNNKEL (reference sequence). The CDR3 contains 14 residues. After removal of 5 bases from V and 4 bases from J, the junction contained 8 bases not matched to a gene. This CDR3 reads CASSKTGFRYEQYF. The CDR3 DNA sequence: TGTGCCAGCAGCAAGACAGGGTTCAGGTACGAGCAGTACTTC.

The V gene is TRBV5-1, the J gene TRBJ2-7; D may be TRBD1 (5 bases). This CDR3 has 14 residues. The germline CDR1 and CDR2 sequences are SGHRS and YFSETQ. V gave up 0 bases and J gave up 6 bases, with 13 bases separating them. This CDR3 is CASSLGSGRAEQYF. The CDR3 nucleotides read TGCGCCAGCAGCTTGGGGTCGGGCAGGGCCGAGCAGTACTTC.

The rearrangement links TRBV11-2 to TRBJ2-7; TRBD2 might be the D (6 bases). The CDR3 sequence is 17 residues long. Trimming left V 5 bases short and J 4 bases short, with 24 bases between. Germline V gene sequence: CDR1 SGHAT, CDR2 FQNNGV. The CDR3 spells CASSLQPTGPGRYEQYF. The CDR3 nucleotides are TGTGCCAGCAGCCTACAACCAACGGGCCCGGGGAGGTACGAGCAGTACTTC.

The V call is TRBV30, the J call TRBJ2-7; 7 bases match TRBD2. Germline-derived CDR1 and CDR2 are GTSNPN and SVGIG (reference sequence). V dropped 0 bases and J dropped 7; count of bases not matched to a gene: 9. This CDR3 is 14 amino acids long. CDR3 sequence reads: CAWSVRGLAEEQYF. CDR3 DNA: TGTGCCTGGAGTGTACGGGGTCTAGCGGAAGAGCAGTACTTC.

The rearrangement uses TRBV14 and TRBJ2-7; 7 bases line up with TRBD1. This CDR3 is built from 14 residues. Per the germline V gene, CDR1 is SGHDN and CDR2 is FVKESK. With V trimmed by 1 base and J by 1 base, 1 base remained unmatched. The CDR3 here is CASSQGTGSYEQYF. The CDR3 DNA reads TGTGCCAGCAGCCAAGGGACAGGATCCTACGAGCAGTACTTC. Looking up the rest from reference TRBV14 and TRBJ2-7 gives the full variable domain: EAGVTQFPSHSVIEKGQTVTLRCDPISGHDNLYWYRRVMGKEIKFLLHFVKESKQDESGMPNNRFLAERTGGTYSTLKVQPAELEDSGVYFCASSQGTGSYEQYFGPGTRLTVT.

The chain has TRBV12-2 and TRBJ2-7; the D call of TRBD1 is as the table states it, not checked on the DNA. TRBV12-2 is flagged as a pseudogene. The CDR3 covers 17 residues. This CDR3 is CASRLQFKGQDSYEQYF. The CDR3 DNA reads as TGTGCAAGTCGCTTACAATTCAAAGGACAGGATTCCTACGAGCAGTACTTC.

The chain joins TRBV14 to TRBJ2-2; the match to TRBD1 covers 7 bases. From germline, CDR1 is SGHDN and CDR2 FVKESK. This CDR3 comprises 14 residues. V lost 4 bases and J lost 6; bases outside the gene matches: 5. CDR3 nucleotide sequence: TGTGCCAGCAGCCCGACAGGGTTCGCCGGGGAGCTGTTTTTT. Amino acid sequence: CASSPTGFAGELFF.

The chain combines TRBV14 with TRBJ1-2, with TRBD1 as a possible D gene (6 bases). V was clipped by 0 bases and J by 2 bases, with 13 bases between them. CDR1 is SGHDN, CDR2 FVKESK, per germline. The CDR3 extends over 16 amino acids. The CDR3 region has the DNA TGTGCCAGCAGCCAAGATAGGGCAGGGGTGAACTATGGCTACACCTTC. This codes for CASSQDRAGVNYGYTF.

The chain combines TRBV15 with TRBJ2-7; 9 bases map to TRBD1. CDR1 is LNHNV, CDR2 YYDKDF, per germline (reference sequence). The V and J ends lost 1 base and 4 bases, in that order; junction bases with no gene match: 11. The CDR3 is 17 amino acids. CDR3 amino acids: CATSRVRTGALYYEQYF. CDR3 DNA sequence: TGTGCCACCAGCAGAGTGCGGACAGGGGCCCTTTATTACGAGCAGTACTTC.

The DNA for the CDR3 is TGTGCCAGCAGAGAAGGTGCTAGGGGCTATGGCTACACCTTC. Amino acids: CASREGARGYGYTF. The J gene is TRBJ1-2, the V gene TRBV27; weak D call: TRBD1 (5 bases). V gave up 6 bases and J gave up 4 bases, with 15 bases separating them. The CDR3 runs 14 residues. CDR1 MNHEY and CDR2 SMNVEV come from the germline V gene (reference sequence).

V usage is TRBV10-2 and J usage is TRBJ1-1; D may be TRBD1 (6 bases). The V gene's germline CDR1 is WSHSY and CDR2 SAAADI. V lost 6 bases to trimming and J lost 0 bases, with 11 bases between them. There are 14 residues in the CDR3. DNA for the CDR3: TGCGCCAGCAGCTCACAGGGCTTGAACACTGAAGCTTTCTTT. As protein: CASSSQGLNTEAFF.

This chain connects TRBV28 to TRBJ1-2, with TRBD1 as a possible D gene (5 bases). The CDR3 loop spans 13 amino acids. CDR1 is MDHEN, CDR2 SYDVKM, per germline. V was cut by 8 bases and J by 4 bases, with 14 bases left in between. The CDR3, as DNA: TGTGCCAGCGGGGCAGGGATGGTCTATGGCTACACCTTC. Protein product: CASGAGMVYGYTF.

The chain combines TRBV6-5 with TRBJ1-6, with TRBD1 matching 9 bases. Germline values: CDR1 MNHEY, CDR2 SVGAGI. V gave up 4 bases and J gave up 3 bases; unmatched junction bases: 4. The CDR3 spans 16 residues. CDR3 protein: CASSSGTGFYNSPLHF. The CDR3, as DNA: TGTGCCAGCAGTTCCGGGACAGGGTTCTATAATTCACCCCTCCACTTT.